The entry below describes one T cell receptor beta chain. Its recognized antigen is unknown. No clone much larger than this one lies a single base away; base qualities are absent. This specimen's time point label, interpreted: pretherapy, before neoadjuvant immune checkpoint inhibitors. Samples came from the phase 2 randomized NEOSTAR trial, which tested neoadjuvant nivolumab or nivolumab plus ipilimumab followed by surgery in operable NSCLC. CDR1 and CDR2, per the germline V gene, are SGDLS and YYNGEE. Measured from the cysteine to the phenylalanine, the CDR3 is 15 residues long. This entry keeps only the CDR3 DNA: 45 bases, framed from base 1. V drops 3 bases and J drops 2 bases, leaving 11 bases in between. This entry belongs to a study of neoadjuvant nivolumab and ipilimumab in lung cancer (dated by TCRdb to about 2020). Background for the entire study: Nivolumab was administered intravenously at 3 mg/kg on days 1, 15 and 29, and in the combination arm ipilimumab 1 mg/kg was added on day 1 only. Matched pretherapy and resected tumor pairs were analyzed from seven patients, of whom four had been treated with nivolumab and three with nivolumab plus ipilimumab. Of the roughly 45 patients with operable NSCLC treated in the trial, some 23 were randomized to nivolumab monotherapy and approximately 20 to nivolumab plus ipilimumab. The study compared TCR repertoires in pretherapy (baseline) peripheral blood with TCR repertoires in tumors resected at surgery following neoadjuvant immune checkpoint blockade. For each study arm, the primary endpoint of the trial was the rate of major pathologic response (MPR) in the intention-to-treat population.

The method behind the library was the immunoSEQ multiplex PCR assay. As for the original processing: Richness and clonality were used to summarize the repertoires, and clones that significantly expanded or contracted between pre- and post-therapy samples were identified. TCRdb stores this immuneACCESS table with in-frame sequences only. Part of the clones is absent; in the studies checked, under half of the shortfall reflects unresolved V genes, and no reason is known for the rest. D and trimming were read from the DNA, whereas the V and J calls and clone size are those reported in that table. In this sample the table shows some 18,000 clones, approximately 87% of which occur a single time. The ten largest account for more than 2% of the sample. General study outcomes and caveats: A small number of samples underwent TCR sequencing. There was no significant correlation between TCR clonality and pathologic tumor regression, and just a single major-pathologic-response sample was available for the clonality-regression analysis. Resected tumors had greater TCR richness and clonality than tumor-adjacent uninvolved lung, and increases were observed in more dual-therapy-treated tumors. Pretherapy blood TCR richness correlated positively with richness in tumors resected after neoadjuvant therapy (Spearman R of about 0.82). From pretherapy to surgery, tumor T-cell richness and clonality increased in three of three dual-therapy tumors but in only two of four nivolumab-treated tumors.

This receptor was taken from an adult with non-small cell lung cancer. Recombination linked TRBV9 to TRBJ2-2; the D gene cannot be named for sure. This specimen was peripheral blood, taken before neoadjuvant nivolumab, alone or with ipilimumab. The DNA reads TGTGCCAGCAGCGACATCGACGGAAACACCGGGGAGCTGTTTTTT. Its protein is CASSDIDGNTGELFF.